A single sample is the source of the 9 T cell receptor beta chains below, sequenced in a study of cytomegalovirus exposure and HLA in healthy donors. The PCR used 60 Vbeta and 13 Jbeta primers. The repertoire was sequenced with immunoSEQ multiplex PCR; TCRdb's copy has only in-frame clones and lacks some. The data show fewer than 300,000 clones, more than 80% seen once. Source material: PBMCs. The receptors originated from a man aged 35 to 55 in good health and CMV-seropositive.

The J gene is TRBJ2-2, the V gene TRBV5-1; D is unclear. Trimming took 7 bases from V and 0 from J, leaving 4 bases between them. CDR3 length: 12 amino acids. In germline, CDR1 is SGHRS, CDR2 YFSETQ. In DNA, the CDR3 is TGCGCCAGCTCCACGAACACCGGGGAGCTGTTTTTT. Protein: CASSTNTGELFF.

This chain uses TRBV9 with TRBJ2-1, with 11 bases fitting TRBD2. This CDR3 has 17 amino acids. V was pared by 4 bases and J by 2 bases, with 8 bases of the junction left unmatched. CDR1 and CDR2 (germline): SGDLS, YYNGEE. The CDR3 nucleotides read TGTGCCAGCAGCACCCGGACTAGCGGGCGAACCTACAATGAGCAGTTCTTC. This translates into CASSTRTSGRTYNEQFF.

This chain uses TRBV29-1 with TRBJ2-2; 13 bases agree with TRBD2. The length of the CDR3 is 14 residues. Germline V CDR1 and CDR2: SQVTM, ANQGSEA. V lost 6 bases to trimming and J lost 5 bases; unmatched junction nucleotides: 3. CDR3 DNA: TGCAGCGTGGAGACTAGCGGGAGGACCGGGGAGCTGTTTTTT. Translation: CSVETSGRTGELFF.

The chain has TRBV27 and TRBJ1-3; D is unresolved. Germline lookup yields CDR1 MNHEY and CDR2 SMNVEV (reference sequence). The ends were cut back, 6 bases at V and 2 bases at J, with 5 bases in the middle. The CDR3 is 12 residues long. The CDR3 DNA sequence: TGTGCCAGCAGGGGCGCTGGAAACACCATATATTTT. It codes for CASRGAGNTIYF.

The chain is built from TRBV7-2 and TRBJ1-2; D unclear. The germline V gene encodes CDR1 SGHTA and CDR2 FQGNSA. The CDR3 is 14 amino acids. V was cut by 5 bases and J by 0 bases, with 10 bases left in between. The CDR3 loop is CASSQQGANYGYTF. The CDR3 DNA is TGTGCCAGCAGCCAACAAGGAGCTAACTATGGCTACACCTTC.

The V and J genes are TRBV6-5 and TRBJ1-2; 7 bases match TRBD1. Germline lookup yields CDR1 MNHEY and CDR2 SVGAGI. The CDR3 runs to 15 residues. The junction had 7 bases not matched to a gene; V was cut back by 4 bases and J by 2 bases. The CDR3 bases are TGTGCCAGCAGTTCCCCGGGACAGAAGAACTATGGCTACACCTTC. This translates into CASSSPGQKNYGYTF.

V gene TRBV6-1 combines with J gene TRBJ1-6; D remains unclear. This CDR3 has 21 residues. The germline V gene encodes CDR1 MNHNS and CDR2 SASEGT. Deletions cut 0 bases from V and 0 bases from J, with 21 bases between. The CDR3 coding sequence is TGTGCCAGCAGTGAAGCGGCCAGATACTCAAACCTAGTCTCCTATAATTCACCCCTCCACTTT. Translation gives CASSEAARYSNLVSYNSPLHF.

The V call is TRBV2, the J call TRBJ2-1, with a weak D call TRBD2 (5 bases). Germline loops: CDR1 SNHLY, CDR2 FYNNEI. Trimming pared 6 bases from V and 6 bases from J, leaving 18 bases between. This CDR3 has 15 amino acids. The CDR3 loop reads CASSPLWTEGNEQFF. The CDR3 DNA follows: TGTGCCAGCAGCCCTCTTTGGACTGAGGGCAATGAGCAGTTCTTC.

With respect to this clone: A read error may account for a junction end that differs from germline. The chain carries TRBV5-1 and TRBJ2-1; the match to TRBD2 covers 8 bases. The CDR3 sequence is 15 residues long. Germline V gene sequence: CDR1 SGHRS, CDR2 YFSETQ. CDR3 sequence (DNA): TGCGCCAGCAGCTACTCGGGTAGCGGGGACCCTGAGCAGCTCTTC. Protein: CASSYSGSGDPEQLF.